This is a list of T cell receptor beta chains from one sample in a study of blood T cell repertoires in COVID-19. Using immunoSEQ multiplex PCR, the repertoire was profiled, and TCRdb retains in-frame clones only, with some absent. The repertoire holds more than 100,000 clones, with 60% to 85% as singletons. Sequences were obtained from peripheral blood. Source of these receptors: a man aged 65 to 79 with acute or convalescent COVID-19. Both conserved end residues are part of each CDR3. A D gene is named only where the DNA matches it firmly. Only some rows state a clone size, as once, few, many or a class for expanded clones.

V,size,J,D,CDR3,DNA
TRBV9,NA,TRBJ1-6,TRBD1,CASSQGQGRSPLHF,TGTGCCAGCAGCCAGGGACAGGGTCGTTCACCCCTCCACTTT
TRBV6-5,NA,TRBJ2-5,NA,CASSYSGAPSEETQYF,TGTGCCAGCAGTTACTCAGGGGCACCTAGCGAGGAGACCCAGTACTTC
TRBV3-1/TRBV3-2,NA,TRBJ2-7,NA,CASSPRTPYEQYF,TGTGCCAGCAGCCCCCGGACACCCTACGAGCAGTACTTC
TRBV2,NA,TRBJ2-3,NA,CASFWAFTDTQYF,TGTGCCAGCTTCTGGGCGTTTACAGATACGCAGTATTTT
TRBV6-5,NA,TRBJ1-2,NA,CASSYSGGVEGYGYTF,TGTGCCAGCAGTTACTCGGGCGGGGTGGAAGGCTATGGCTACACCTTC
TRBV2,NA,TRBJ1-6,NA,CASSAEDNSPLHF,TGTGCCAGCAGTGCTGAGGATAATTCACCCCTCCACTTT
TRBV6-5,many,TRBJ2-1,NA,CASSYGDNEQFF,TGTGCCAGCAGTTACGGAGACAATGAGCAGTTCTTC
TRBV4-2,NA,TRBJ2-5,NA,CASSQDLAAGWPETQYF,TGTGCCAGCAGCCAAGATCTTGCGGCGGGGTGGCCGGAGACCCAGTACTTC
TRBV5-1,few,TRBJ1-5,TRBD1,CASSLGQGGGQPQHF,TGCGCCAGCAGCTTGGGACAGGGCGGCGGTCAGCCCCAGCATTTT
TRBV24-1,NA,TRBJ1-2,TRBD1,CATSDADRERGYTF,TGTGCCACCAGTGACGCGGACAGGGAGAGGGGCTACACCTTC
TRBV5-1,NA,TRBJ2-7,TRBD2,CASSLFSRTSDYEQYF,TGCGCCAGCAGCTTGTTTTCTAGGACTAGCGACTACGAGCAGTACTTC
TRBV9,NA,TRBJ1-1,NA,CASSPWTENTEAFF,TGTGCCAGCAGCCCCTGGACAGAGAACACTGAAGCTTTCTTT
TRBV6-5,NA,TRBJ2-1,TRBD1,CASSYTTGSHEQFF,TGTGCCAGCAGTTATACGACAGGGTCCCATGAGCAGTTCTTC
TRBV18,NA,TRBJ1-2,NA,CASSPRTVDYGYTF,TGTGCCAGCTCACCACGAACAGTAGACTATGGCTACACCTTC
TRBV15,NA,TRBJ2-2,TRBD1,CATSRGRPGTANTGELFF,TGTGCCACCAGCAGAGGAAGGCCCGGGACAGCGAACACCGGGGAGCTGTTTTTT
TRBV5-1,NA,TRBJ1-2,TRBD1,CASTLAPRQGANGYTF,TGCGCCAGCACCCTGGCCCCGAGACAGGGGGCTAATGGCTACACCTTC
TRBV27,many,TRBJ2-1,NA,CASSSADTNNEQFF,TGTGCCAGCAGTTCCGCGGACACTAACAATGAGCAGTTCTTC